Sequencing of this TCR beta chain was carried out in a study of regulatory T cells in long-lasting Graves disease. There are many counts of this clonotype. Germline assignment: CDR1 SGHVS and CDR2 FQNEAQ. The V and J ends lost 5 bases and 6 bases respectively, with 20 bases between them. The CDR3 contains 16 residues. Library construction for TCR beta used iRepertoire HTBI primers and Arm-PCR of CDR3 regions. TCRdb reprocessed the multiplex PCR reads via MiXCR and lists one record per CDR3 protein. The sample carries 300,000 to 400,000 distinct CDR3 sequences, under 20% recorded once. Time point indicated: newly diagnosed GD, antithyroid drugs for less than 3 months. RNA isolated from PBMCs was used to make the TCR library.

This material consisted of peripheral blood mononuclear cells (PBMCs), taken at new diagnosis, from a patient treated with antithyroid drugs. V usage is TRBV7-8 and J usage is TRBJ1-5; TRBD1 might be the D (5 bases). The receptor comes from a female donor with Graves disease. CDR3: CASSAGRDLPVQPQHF. CDR3 sequence (DNA): TGTGCCAGCAGCGCGGGAAGGGACCTTCCTGTTCAGCCCCAGCATTTT.